This T cell receptor beta chain was found in a study of blood T cell repertoires in COVID-19. Looking at the study overall: Specimens from acute and convalescent COVID-19 originated in the United States, Italy and Spain. T cells, B-cell-depleted T cells, or PBMCs provided the cDNA or gDNA that served as material.

The table came from immunoSEQ multiplex PCR; TCRdb's copy has only in-frame clones and leaves some out. Of about 240,000 clones listed, more than 70% are singletons. This TCR derives from a woman in her forties who had recovered from COVID-19. The sample taken for sequencing was peripheral blood.

DNA of the CDR3: TGTGCCAGCAGCCAAGACGGGAATAGGGAGACCCAGTACTTC. Residues: CASSQDGNRETQYF. This sequence joins TRBV3-1 (or the pseudogene TRBV3-2) and TRBJ2-5; D perhaps matches TRBD2 (5 bases). Germline lookup yields CDR1 LGHDT and CDR2 YNNKEL (reference sequence). This CDR3 spans 14 amino acids. The V end was cut by 0 bases, the J end by 5 bases, with 10 bases between.